A selection of T cell receptor beta chains follows, all from one sample in a study of neurological immune-mediated disorders. TCRdb ran MiXCR on the 5' RACE reads and lists one entry per CDR3 protein. Of tens of thousands of distinct CDR3 sequences listed, approximately 13% were seen once; the top ten hold 10% to 12%. Sequencing was carried out using PBMCs. The receptor set was obtained from a man aged 25 to 45 in good health. CDR3s include the opening cysteine and the closing phenylalanine or tryptophan. Fields, in order: clone size, V gene, J gene, D gene, CDR3 DNA, CDR3 protein. The D gene is left open where the match is weak. Clone size is given for some rows only: seen once, a few or many times, or a class if the clone is expanded.

many,TRBV10-2,TRBJ2-3,TRBD2,TGCGCCAGCAGCCTGGGACTAGCGGGATCAGATACGCAGTATTTT,CASSLGLAGSDTQYF
many,TRBV5-8,TRBJ2-1,TRBD2,TGTGCCAGCAGCTCCAGGACTAGCGGGAGCCATCCCTACAATGAGCAGTTCTTC,CASSSRTSGSHPYNEQFF
many,TRBV29-1,TRBJ2-7,-,TGCAGCGTTACACTGGGGAGACTCGAGCAGTACTTC,CSVTLGRLEQYF
many,TRBV29-1,TRBJ1-4,TRBD1,TGCAGCGCAATGGACAGGGAGTACGAAAAACTGTTTTTT,CSAMDREYEKLFF
many,TRBV29-1,TRBJ1-1,-,TGCAGCGTTGTAGGTACGGCCGTGGACACTGAAGCTTTCTTT,CSVVGTAVDTEAFF
many,TRBV20-1,TRBJ1-5,-,TGCAGTGCTACCGGGGGTCGAGGGAACAATCAGCCCCAGCATTTT,CSATGGRGNNQPQHF
-,TRBV20-1,TRBJ2-3,TRBD2,TGCAGTGCTAGGCGGCTAGCGGGAGAAGGGGGTTTCACAGATACGCAGTATTTT,CSARRLAGEGGFTDTQYF
many,TRBV20-1,TRBJ1-1,-,TGCAGTGCCGCCGAGGGGAGATTTGCCGAAGCTTTCTTT,CSAAEGRFAEAFF
few,TRBV20-1,TRBJ2-2,TRBD2,TGCAGTGCTAGGCCTAGCGGGATTCCCGGGGAGCTGTTTTTT,CSARPSGIPGELFF
many,TRBV20-1,TRBJ2-5,-,TGCAGTGCTAGAAGCTACAATATCGAAGGGGAAGGGGGGACCCAGTACTTC,CSARSYNIEGEGGTQYF
many,TRBV7-2,TRBJ2-7,-,TGTGCCAGCAGCTTAAAGTCCGGCATAACCTACGAGCAGTACTTC,CASSLKSGITYEQYF
-,TRBV10-3,TRBJ1-1,TRBD1,TGTGCCATCAGTGGATTGGGACAGAAAATTTCCAACACTGAAGCTTTCTTT,CAISGLGQKISNTEAFF
-,TRBV5-1,TRBJ1-2,-,TGCGCCAGCAGCTTGGAAGGGGATGGCTACACCTTC,CASSLEGDGYTF
many,TRBV25-1,TRBJ2-1,-,TGTGCCAGCAGTGAATATGGGGGAATTGAGCAGTTCTTC,CASSEYGGIEQFF
many,TRBV6-4,TRBJ2-1,-,TGTGCCAGCAGTGACGACTTTTTGAGGGAGCAGTTCTTC,CASSDDFLREQFF
-,TRBV12-3/TRBV12-4,TRBJ2-3,TRBD2,TGTGCCAGCATTTTAGCGGGATACTCAGCTAAAGATACGCAGTATTTT,CASILAGYSAKDTQYF
many,TRBV20-1,TRBJ2-3,TRBD2,TGCAGTGCGTGGGGGGGAGCAGATACGCAGTATTTT,CSAWGGADTQYF
many,TRBV5-5,TRBJ2-3,-,TGTGCCAGCAGCTTGCGGGACCCCCGGCTCACAGATACGCAGTATTTT,CASSLRDPRLTDTQYF
many,TRBV5-6,TRBJ2-2,TRBD2,TGTGCTAGGGACTATTCGAACACCGGGGAGCTGTTTTTT,CARDYSNTGELFF
many,TRBV5-1,TRBJ2-7,-,TGCGCCAGCAGCTTGGAACCAGGGGCATCCTACGAGCAGTACTTC,CASSLEPGASYEQYF
many,TRBV28,TRBJ2-1,TRBD1,TGTGCCAGCAGTTTCGACCGAGCTCCGGGACAGAGTTACAATGAGCAGTTCTTC,CASSFDRAPGQSYNEQFF
many,TRBV7-9,TRBJ1-2,TRBD1,TGTGCCAGCAGCTTACTATCTGGGACAGTCTATGGCTACACCTTC,CASSLLSGTVYGYTF
many,TRBV7-6,TRBJ2-2,TRBD2,TGTGCCAGCAGCTTAGCGACTAGCGGGTCGAACACCGGGGAGCTGTTTTTT,CASSLATSGSNTGELFF
many,TRBV20-1,TRBJ2-1,TRBD1,TGCAGTGCTCGGGACAGTTCCACCTACAATGAGCAGTTCTTC,CSARDSSTYNEQFF
many,TRBV27,TRBJ2-7,-,TGTGCCAGCAGTTTATCGCGGTTGTCACTCAGCTCCTACGAGCAGTACTTC,CASSLSRLSLSSYEQYF
many,TRBV28,TRBJ1-2,-,TGTGCCAGCAGCACCCTAAAGCTTACTCGGGGCGAGAGAAAAGGCTACACCTTC,CASSTLKLTRGERKGYTF
many,TRBV7-2,TRBJ2-7,TRBD1,TGTGCCAGCAGCTTAGTGAACAGGGGGCACGAGCAGTACTTC,CASSLVNRGHEQYF
many,TRBV6-5,TRBJ2-1,-,TGTGCCAGCACCTCCTTGGGAGAAAACAATGAGCAGTTCTTC,CASTSLGENNEQFF
many,TRBV20-1,TRBJ2-5,-,TGCAGTGCTCTGTGGGAGACCCAGTACTTC,CSALWETQYF
many,TRBV6-6,TRBJ2-1,TRBD2,TGTGCCAGCAGCCACGGCAATTTCGGGACTAGCGGGCCAAGCTCCTACAATGAGCAGTTCTTC,CASSHGNFGTSGPSSYNEQFF
-,TRBV29-1,TRBJ2-1,-,TGCAGCGTCCCCGGGATAGAAGCTTCATCCTACAATGAGCAGTTCTTC,CSVPGIEASSYNEQFF
-,TRBV7-9,TRBJ1-2,-,TGTGCTAGCAGCTTAGAGCCTCTGCACGGGCTAGCTGTCTACACCTTC,CASSLEPLHGLAVYTF
many,TRBV27,TRBJ1-1,-,TGTGCCAGCAGTTACCGAACAGGGCCGAACACTGAAGCTTTCTTT,CASSYRTGPNTEAFF
many,TRBV20-1,TRBJ2-4,-,TGCAGTGCTAGAGATACTGGGCCCGGCAAAAACATTCAGTACTTC,CSARDTGPGKNIQYF
many,TRBV5-1,TRBJ1-3,-,TGCGCCAGCAGCTGGGAGCCGTCCTCTGGAAACACCATATATTTT,CASSWEPSSGNTIYF
many,TRBV27,TRBJ1-6,-,TGTGCCAGCAGTTCATCAGGGCCCAATAATTCACCCCTCCACTTT,CASSSSGPNNSPLHF
many,TRBV27,TRBJ1-5,-,TGTGCCAGCAGTGCCGACAGGAATAGCAATCAGCCCCAGCATTTT,CASSADRNSNQPQHF
many,TRBV7-6,TRBJ2-3,-,TGTGCCAGCAGCTCCCAGGCTTCGCTAAGCGGTGATACGCAGTATTTT,CASSSQASLSGDTQYF
many,TRBV10-1,TRBJ2-5,-,TGCGCCAGCAGTCCGGCCGGGACACCCCAAGAGACCCAGTACTTC,CASSPAGTPQETQYF
many,TRBV5-1,TRBJ2-5,-,TGCGCCAGCAGCATCGGACAGAAAGAGACCCAGTACTTC,CASSIGQKETQYF
once,TRBV12-3/TRBV12-4,TRBJ1-6,TRBD1,TGTGCCAGCAGTTACGGACAGGGATGGAATAAATCACACCTCCACTTT,CASSYGQGWNKSHLHF
many,TRBV27,TRBJ2-6,-,TGTGCCAGCAGTTTCAACGGGCTCGGGGCCAACGTCCTGACTTTC,CASSFNGLGANVLTF
many,TRBV27,TRBJ1-1,-,TGTGCCAGCAGTTTATCGATCGGGGGATATGAAGCTTTCTTT,CASSLSIGGYEAFF
-,TRBV4-1,TRBJ2-3,-,TGCGCTAGCAGCCAATATTCCGCGCGGAGACGCACAGATACGCAGTATTTT,CASSQYSARRRTDTQYF
few,TRBV18,TRBJ1-4,TRBD1,TGTGCCAGCTCACCGACGGGACAGTTAAATGAAAAACTGTTTTTT,CASSPTGQLNEKLFF
many,TRBV10-3,TRBJ2-2,-,TGTGCCATCAGTGAGAATAAACAGGGTAGAGGAACCGGGGAGCTGTTTTTT,CAISENKQGRGTGELFF
many,TRBV28,TRBJ1-2,-,TGTGCCACCGATACCCGGGATGACAACCTGTATGGCTACACCTTC,CATDTRDDNLYGYTF
-,TRBV20-1,TRBJ2-1,TRBD2,TGCAGTGCTAGTAGCGGGACGGTTGAGCAGTTCTTC,CSASSGTVEQFF
once,TRBV2,TRBJ2-5,TRBD2,TGTGCCAGCAGTGAAACGGTCAGGGAGGGCCTCTCCGCGCAAGAGACCCATTACTTC,CASSETVREGLSAQETHYF
-,TRBV12-3/TRBV12-4,TRBJ2-3,-,TGTGCCAGCAGTTATCGGGGCACAGATACGCAGTATTTT,CASSYRGTDTQYF
many,TRBV24-1,TRBJ2-1,TRBD2,TGTGCCACCACTAGCGGGAGTCATTACAATGAGCAGTTCTTC,CATTSGSHYNEQFF
many,TRBV5-6,TRBJ2-7,-,TGTGCCAGCAGCTTGGCCAGCTCCTACGAGCAGTACTTC,CASSLASSYEQYF
many,TRBV6-1,TRBJ2-7,-,TGTGCCAGCAGCCACAGGGAGGACTACGAGCAGTACTTC,CASSHREDYEQYF
many,TRBV15,TRBJ2-7,TRBD2,TGTGCCACCAGCAGAGACACTAGCGGGAGCAACGAGCAGTACTTC,CATSRDTSGSNEQYF
many,TRBV20-1,TRBJ2-3,-,TGCAGCCTCTACAGGGAGGCAGATACGCAGTATTTT,CSLYREADTQYF
many,TRBV10-1,TRBJ2-5,-,TGCGCCAGCAGTCGGACGGAGCAAGAGACCCAGTACTTC,CASSRTEQETQYF
many,TRBV20-1,TRBJ2-7,-,TGCAGTGCTAGAGACGCAGCCTCCCGACAGTACTTC,CSARDAASRQYF
many,TRBV5-1,TRBJ2-2,-,TGCGCCAGCAGACCATGGACTCTATTCGGGGAGCTGTTTTTT,CASRPWTLFGELFF
many,TRBV18,TRBJ2-7,-,TGTGCCAGCTCACAGATTCTCGGGCAGGGGTTTTACGAGCAGTACTTC,CASSQILGQGFYEQYF